The sample holds a few counts of the clone carrying this TCR beta chain. What it binds is unknown. This sample stems from a study of cytomegalovirus exposure and HLA in healthy donors. The CDR3 has 13 residues. The ends lost 2 bases at V and 6 bases at J; junction bases unmatched: 1. The germline V gene encodes CDR1 SGHTA and CDR2 FQGNSA. General study points: Reported performance of the classifier showed diagnosis of cytomegalovirus status with high specificity and sensitivity.

Primers: 60 Vbeta forward and 13 Jbeta reverse. Generated by immunoSEQ multiplex PCR, the TCRdb table keeps only in-frame clones and is missing some. This sample has 75,000 to 90,000 clones, with about 81% found just once. The J gene is TRBJ2-3, the V gene TRBV7-2; the match to TRBD2 covers 8 bases. The specimen was PBMCs. This receptor was identified in a woman aged 35 to 49 in good health and CMV-seropositive. This chain's CDR3 is CASSLREGDTQYF. The DNA of the CDR3 is TGTGCCAGCAGCTTACGGGAGGGGGATACGCAGTATTTT.